This T cell receptor beta chain appears in the sequencing data of a study of T cell repertoires in cytomegalovirus infection. In its sample, this clonotype was seen a few times. With 1 base removed from V and 2 bases from J, the gap between germline ends came to 8 bases. Germline CDR1 reads LNHNV; CDR2 reads YYDKDF (reference sequence). This CDR3 region has 14 residues. TCRdb re-analysed the reads in MiXCR, keeping a single row per CDR3 protein. The table shows around 300,000 distinct CDR3 sequences, with roughly 9.5% occurring only once. The source material was PBMCs. The clonotype was recovered from a human donor in good health (CMV status not recorded). Some clones in this sample may be carry-over from other donors' samples. V gene TRBV15 combines with J gene TRBJ2-5; D unresolved. CDR3 nucleotides: TGTGCCACCAGCAGAGTTTTACTTCAAGAGACCCAGTACTTC. Its translation: CATSRVLLQETQYF.